The 20 T cell receptor beta chains in this list originate from one sample, sequenced in a study of shared clonotypes between healthy human individuals. Only CD45RO-negative cells positively selected for CCR7 counted as naive CD8 cells, so terminally differentiated effector memory CD45RA+ cells were excluded. Assay: immunoSEQ multiplex PCR; the TCRdb copy retains only in-frame clones and omits some. Of about 580,000 clones listed, 95% to 98% are singletons. Sequenced input: naive CD8+ T cells sorted from blood. Source of these receptors: a man aged 30 to 45 in good health.

The chain links TRBV7-9 to TRBJ2-1; D is ambiguous. This CDR3 is 11 amino acids long. CDR1 and CDR2 (germline): SEHNR, FQNEAQ (reference sequence). V lost 5 bases, J lost 7 bases, and 6 bases lay in between. The CDR3 loop is CASSRENEQFF. The CDR3 bases are TGTGCCAGCAGCCGTGAAAATGAGCAGTTCTTC. Full variable domain (outside the CDR3, taken from reference TRBV7-9 and TRBJ2-1): DTGVSQNPRHKITKRGQNVTFRCDPISEHNRLYWYRQTLGQGPEFLTYFQNEAQLEKSRLLSDRFSAERPKGSFSTLEIQRTEQGDSAMYLCASSRENEQFFGPGTRLTVL.

This sequence joins TRBV6-1 and TRBJ1-3, with D tentatively TRBD1 (6 bases). The germline CDR1 and CDR2 sequences are MNHNS and SASEGT. The V gene lost 6 bases and the J gene lost 1 base, with 7 bases spanning the gap. This CDR3 region has 13 residues. In DNA, the CDR3 is TGTGCCAGCAGGACAGGTTCTGGAAACACCATATATTTT. The encoded protein is CASRTGSGNTIYF.

The rearrangement uses TRBV7-6 and TRBJ2-1; D is unresolved. Germline V gives CDR1 SGHVS, CDR2 FNYEAQ. The V and J ends lost 7 bases and 6 bases respectively, with 13 bases between them. This CDR3 is 13 amino acids long. The CDR3 DNA is TGTGCCAGCACCTCGGTACCCCCCAATGAGCAGTTCTTC. It translates to CASTSVPPNEQFF.

In DNA, the CDR3 is TGTGCCAGCAGCCTTCGGACAGGGGAATCCTACGAGCAGTACTTC. This encodes CASSLRTGESYEQYF. The chain carries TRBV7-9 and TRBJ2-7; 9 bases line up with TRBD1. The germline CDR1 and CDR2 sequences are SEHNR and FQNEAQ (reference sequence). The CDR3 loop spans 15 amino acids. V gave up 5 bases and J gave up 1 base; unmatched junction bases: 6.

The rearrangement uses TRBV10-2 and TRBJ2-7, with D perhaps given as TRBD1 or TRBD2 (5 bases each). Germline CDR1 is WSHSY and CDR2 is SAAADI. This CDR3 is 13 amino acids long. Trimming removed 5 bases from V and 4 bases from J, with 12 bases in between. The CDR3 spells CASSKAGRYEQYF. The CDR3 bases are TGCGCCAGCAGTAAGGCAGGGAGATACGAGCAGTACTTC.

CDR3 loop: CASSLAGDVDLRNEQFF. The CDR3 DNA follows: TGTGCCAGCAGCTTGGCGGGAGACGTCGACCTACGCAATGAGCAGTTCTTC. The gene calls are TRBV7-6 and TRBJ2-1, with 7 bases identical to TRBD2. Germline V gene sequence: CDR1 SGHVS, CDR2 FNYEAQ. The CDR3 has 17 residues. The trim removed 3 bases at V and 6 bases at J, leaving 14 bases unmatched.

The count of this clone is one. This chain connects TRBV9 to TRBJ2-3, with D unresolved. Germline V gene lookup returns CDR1 SGDLS and CDR2 YYNGEE. The CDR3 is 12 residues long. V was shortened by 4 bases and J by 11 bases, with 14 bases between the two germline ends. This CDR3 is CASSSDRVGQYF. In DNA, the CDR3 is TGTGCCAGCAGCTCCGACCGGGTGGGGCAGTATTTT.

The rearrangement links TRBV9 to TRBJ1-2, with 8 bases lining up with TRBD1. CDR1 and CDR2 (germline): SGDLS, YYNGEE. V shed 3 bases and J 5 bases; nucleotides not matched to a gene: 12. The CDR3 sequence is 16 residues long. The CDR3 protein is CASSARMTGAVYGYTF. In DNA, the CDR3 is TGTGCCAGCAGCGCCCGGATGACAGGGGCTGTTTATGGCTACACCTTC.

The chain carries TRBV7-2 and TRBJ2-1; possible D gene TRBD2, 6 bases. The CDR3 totals 19 residues. Trimming took 0 bases from V and 8 from J, leaving 26 bases between them. Per germline, CDR1 SGHTA and CDR2 FQGNSA. CDR3 sequence reads: CASSLAQGSVRETLDEQFF. As DNA, the CDR3 is TGTGCCAGCAGCTTAGCGCAGGGATCCGTCCGGGAGACCCTGGATGAGCAGTTCTTC. Full variable domain (remainder filled in from reference TRBV7-2 and TRBJ2-1): GAGVSQSPSNKVTEKGKDVELRCDPISGHTALYWYRQSLGQGLEFLIYFQGNSAPDKSGLPSDRFSAERTGGSVSTLTIQRTQQEDSAVYLCASSLAQGSVRETLDEQFFGPGTRLTVL.

The chain couples TRBV7-9 to TRBJ2-2, with D perhaps being TRBD1 or TRBD2 (5 bases each). CDR3 length: 16 amino acids. Per the germline V gene, CDR1 is SEHNR and CDR2 is FQNEAQ (reference sequence). Trimming removed 1 base from V and 1 base from J, with 10 bases in between. CDR3 sequence reads: CASSLGGGVNTGELFF. In DNA, the CDR3 is TGTGCCAGCAGCTTAGGTGGGGGAGTGAACACCGGGGAGCTGTTTTTT.

Of note for this clone: Other DNA sequences in this specimen translate into the identical CDR3. CDR3 sequence (DNA): TGTGCCAGCAGCTCTGGACTAGCGGGATCCTACAATGAGCAGTTCTTC. Amino acids: CASSSGLAGSYNEQFF. V is TRBV27 and J is TRBJ2-1; 12 bases agree with TRBD2. Trimming removed 6 bases from V and 1 base from J; junction bases left unmatched: 4. The germline V gene encodes CDR1 MNHEY and CDR2 SMNVEV (reference sequence). The CDR3 totals 16 residues.

This clone was found once. The chain joins TRBV28 to TRBJ2-2, with D perhaps being TRBD1 or TRBD2 (5 bases each). Germline CDR1 MDHEN, CDR2 SYDVKM. CDR3 size: 13 residues. Trimming removed 7 bases from V and 5 bases from J, with 11 bases in between. The chain's CDR3 is CASKGPGTGELFF. The CDR3 bases are TGTGCCAGCAAGGGGCCGGGAACCGGGGAGCTGTTTTTT.

The rearrangement links TRBV25-1 to TRBJ2-2; TRBD1 aligns across 11 bases. Trimming took 5 bases from V and 6 from J; bases not matched to a gene: 8. Per the germline V gene, CDR1 is MGHDK and CDR2 is SYGVNS. The length of the CDR3 is 16 residues. CDR3 sequence reads: CASSPIGQGAPGELFF. CDR3 in DNA: TGTGCCAGCAGTCCGATAGGACAGGGGGCGCCCGGGGAGCTGTTTTTT.

The table lists this clone with a count of one. The rearrangement links TRBV5-1 to TRBJ2-7; TRBD2 matches at 9 bases. There are 12 residues in the CDR3. CDR1 SGHRS and CDR2 YFSETQ come from the germline V gene. Trimming at V came to 7 bases and at J to 7 bases, leaving 6 bases not matched to a gene. The CDR3 here is CASAGGLGEQYF. The CDR3 DNA follows: TGCGCCAGCGCGGGAGGGCTGGGAGAGCAGTACTTC.

Concerning this clone itself: Other DNA sequences from this sample encode an identical CDR3 as well. The chain joins TRBV4-3 to TRBJ2-7, with TRBD2 as a possible D gene (6 bases). CDR1 LGHNA and CDR2 YSLEER come from the germline V gene. The CDR3 loop spans 14 amino acids. V lost 0 bases, J lost 3 bases, and 9 bases lay in between. CDR3 nucleotide sequence: TGCGCCAGCAGCCAAGATTACGGGGGCTACGAGCAGTACTTC. Translating it yields CASSQDYGGYEQYF.

The J gene is TRBJ2-1, the V gene TRBV29-1, with a weak D call TRBD1 (5 bases). V lost 6 bases, J lost 7 bases, and 10 bases lay in between. Germline V gives CDR1 SQVTM, CDR2 ANQGSEA. The CDR3 is 11 residues long. The CDR3 nucleotides are TGCAGCGTCGAGACAGTGAATGAGCAGTTCTTC. Its protein is CSVETVNEQFF.

This chain joins TRBV7-2 and TRBJ2-7, with unresolved D. V lost 5 bases and J lost 4, with 15 bases in between. In germline, CDR1 is SGHTA, CDR2 FQGNSA. The CDR3 has 14 residues. The CDR3, as DNA: TGTGCCAGCAGCCTCAGTACCTCCCCTTACGAGCAGTACTTC. This codes for CASSLSTSPYEQYF.

Of note for this clone: Mismatch with germline at one junction end may stem from a read error. V is TRBV6-6 and J is TRBJ2-7; 7 nucleotides align to TRBD2. The CDR3 has 15 residues. From germline, CDR1 is MNHNY and CDR2 SVGAGI (reference sequence). The CDR3 DNA reads TGTGCCAGCAGGTACTTAGCGGGTTCGGGCTACGAGCAGTACTTC. Its protein is CASRYLAGSGYEQYF.

This clone was recorded only once. J is TRBJ1-5 and V is TRBV7-8; no firm D call. The CDR3 totals 16 residues. Trimming removed 5 bases from V and 2 bases from J, with 16 bases in between. Germline loops: CDR1 SGHVS, CDR2 FQNEAQ. The CDR3 is CASSLSTGMGNQPQHF. Here the CDR3 DNA reads TGTGCCAGCAGCCTCTCGACGGGGATGGGCAATCAGCCCCAGCATTTT.

This clone is a singleton in its sample. The rearrangement joins TRBV29-1 to TRBJ2-3; TRBD1 matches 9 bases. Germline values: CDR1 SQVTM, CDR2 ANQGSEA. The V gene end was trimmed by 6 bases and the J gene end by 4 bases; junction bases not matched to a gene: 5. This CDR3 has 13 residues. CDR3 in DNA: TGCAGCGTACAGGGACAGGGCCCAGATACGCAGTATTTT. Translating gives CSVQGQGPDTQYF.